The sequence of this TCR beta chain was determined in a study of blood T cells in healthy people across ages. General study points: Getting older went along with TCR beta diversity per million T cells dropping roughly linearly.

V lost 1 base and J 5 bases, leaving 11 bases between the germline ends. This CDR3 spans 15 amino acids. Germline values: CDR1 LGHNA, CDR2 YNFKEQ. A sample-barcoded 5' primer and a J-beta primer mix were used in a second PCR of roughly 6 to 11 cycles. Every sample produced at least 3 million CDR3-containing paired-end reads. TCRdb passed the 5' RACE reads through MiXCR, listing each CDR3 protein once. The sample consists of 550,000 to 700,000 distinct CDR3 sequences, roughly 29% of them appearing once. Caucasian individuals from Russia who were healthy and aged about 6 to 95 acted as donors. The study isolated at least 6.5 million PBMCs from each sample. This clonotype appeared many times. The antigen is undetermined.

The receptor's source is an older woman in good health. This chain connects TRBV4-2 to TRBJ1-4; a weak D match, TRBD1 (6 bases). Sequencing was carried out using blood. In DNA form, the CDR3 reads TGTGCCAGCAGCCAAGGGGGACATACCAATGAAAAACTGTTTTTT. It is translated as CASSQGGHTNEKLFF.